The 11 T cell receptor beta chains below come from one sample, sequenced in a study of T cell repertoires in cytomegalovirus infection. Their antigens are not known. TCRdb itself ran the reads through MiXCR, one entry per CDR3 protein. The sample comprises approximately 910,000 distinct CDR3 sequences, about a third of which are singletons, and roughly an eighth rests with the top ten. Source: cultured CD8+ T cells from PBMCs, taken from culture after CMV antigen stimulation. These TCRs come from a human donor in good health (CMV status not recorded). Some clones in this sample may be carry-over from other donors' samples.

Remarks on this clonotype: Sequence at one end of the junction differs from germline and may be a read error. The rearrangement joins TRBV6-5 to TRBJ1-1; D is unclear. Per germline, CDR1 MNHEY and CDR2 SVGAGI. CDR3 length: 14 amino acids. The CDR3 protein is CASSSLGGNTKAFF. In DNA form, the CDR3 reads TGTGCCAGCAGTTCACTCGGCGGGAACACTAAAGCTTTCTTT.

This sequence joins TRBV2 and TRBJ2-2; the match to TRBD2 covers 9 bases. Germline trimming cut 5 bases from V and 8 bases from J; bases unmatched to any gene: 6. The CDR3 is 14 amino acids. Per germline, CDR1 SNHLY and CDR2 FYNNEI. Here the CDR3 DNA reads TGTGCCAGCAGTACGGCGGGGGGGCCAGGGGAGCTGTTTTTT. Amino acid sequence: CASSTAGGPGELFF.

This chain connects TRBV24-1 to TRBJ2-2; the D is unclear. The CDR3 runs 14 residues. Germline V gene lookup returns CDR1 KGHDR and CDR2 SFDVKD. The germline V and J ends were trimmed by 9 bases and 4 bases, with 14 bases remaining between them. The CDR3 DNA reads as TGTGCCACCTCACCTCGAATGGGCACCGGGGAGCTGTTTTTT. This encodes CATSPRMGTGELFF.

This clonotype was found a few times. The chain is built from TRBV20-1 and TRBJ2-7; no definite D call. Trimming cost V 0 bases and J 2 bases, with 11 bases left between them. Germline assignment: CDR1 DFQATT and CDR2 SNEGSKA (reference sequence). The CDR3 has 14 amino acids. In nucleotides, the CDR3 is TGCAGTGCTAGAGATCACCAGGTCACCTACGAGCAGTACGTC. Residues: CSARDHQVTYEQYV.

The rearrangement links TRBV20-1 to TRBJ1-5; no definite D call. With 3 bases removed from V and 0 bases from J, the gap between germline ends came to 9 bases. Looked up from germline, CDR1 is DFQATT and CDR2 is SNEGSKA (reference sequence). The CDR3 length is 14 residues. CDR3: CSARVRYSNQPQHF. CDR3 nucleotide sequence: TGCAGTGCTAGGGTCCGGTATAGCAATCAGCCCCAGCATTTT.

This clonotype came up a few times. J is TRBJ2-5 and V is TRBV12-3 or TRBV12-4, with TRBD1 matching 12 bases. This CDR3 is built from 16 residues. With 7 bases clipped from V and 5 bases from J, the junction kept 11 bases outside the gene matches. In DNA form, the CDR3 reads TGTGCCAGCAATCCGACCGGGACAGGGGGCGCGGAGACCCAGTACTTC. Its protein product is CASNPTGTGGAETQYF.

This chain links TRBV6-6 with TRBJ2-1; 8 bases line up with TRBD2. The V gene end was trimmed by 5 bases and the J gene end by 2 bases; junction bases not matched to a gene: 8. CDR3 length: 16 amino acids. Germline V gives CDR1 MNHNY, CDR2 SVGAGI (reference sequence). The CDR3 is CASSRLGGGAYNEQFF. The CDR3, as DNA: TGTGCCAGCAGTCGCCTCGGGGGGGGAGCCTACAATGAGCAGTTCTTC.

The chain links TRBV7-6 to TRBJ2-1; 9 bases align to TRBD2. The V gene's germline CDR1 is SGHVS and CDR2 FNYEAQ. Unmatched junction bases numbered 8, after V lost 5 bases and J lost 12 bases. The CDR3 has 13 residues. The DNA for the CDR3 is TGTGCCAGCAGCCTCGATCCACTAGCGGGGCAGTTCTTC. Amino acids: CASSLDPLAGQFF. The whole variable domain, filled in from reference TRBV7-6 and TRBJ2-1, reads GAGVSQSPRYKVTKRGQDVALRCDPISGHVSLYWYRQALGQGPEFLTYFNYEAQQDKSGLPNDRFSAERPEGSISTLTIQRTEQRDSAMYRCASSLDPLAGQFFGPGTRLTVL.

The rearrangement uses TRBV10-2 and TRBJ2-5; D may be TRBD2 (6 bases). Germline CDR1 WSHSY, CDR2 SAAADI. The V gene lost 3 bases and the J gene lost 5 bases, with 19 bases spanning the gap. The CDR3 sequence is 16 residues long. CDR3 sequence reads: CASSDLFGGVVETQYF. CDR3 coding DNA: TGCGCCAGCAGTGACCTCTTCGGCGGGGTGGTGGAGACCCAGTACTTC.

This clonotype has only a few counts. This chain connects TRBV7-9 to TRBJ1-5; 8 nucleotides align to TRBD1. After removal of 3 bases from V and 6 bases from J, the junction contained 10 bases not matched to a gene. Germline CDR1 reads SEHNR; CDR2 reads FQNEAQ (reference sequence). The CDR3 contains 16 residues. The CDR3 sequence is CASSFWDTGGFQPQHF. The CDR3 nucleotides read TGTGCCAGCAGCTTCTGGGATACAGGGGGATTTCAGCCCCAGCATTTT.

This clonotype was seen repeatedly, ten times or more. For the CDR3, the DNA is TGTGCCAGCAGTTCCCGGGACCGACAGTTCTTC. Translation: CASSSRDRQFF. The rearrangement joins TRBV7-8 to TRBJ2-1; perhaps D is TRBD1 or TRBD2 (5 bases each). V gave up 6 bases and J gave up 13 bases, with 13 bases separating them. The CDR3 runs 11 residues. CDR1 is SGHVS, CDR2 FQNEAQ, per germline.